This T cell receptor beta chain was recovered during a study of cytomegalovirus exposure and HLA in healthy donors. Study context: An early release of data contained about 85 million unique TCRs, which came from HLA-typed donors. Study findings and constraints: In a later analysis, a genetic analysis reported fewer productive-TCR N-insertions in an Asian-associated ancestry cluster than the cohort average. A previous analysis found most TCR beta V segments productive roughly 87% or roughly 30% of the time.

Vbeta (60) and Jbeta (13) primers were used in the PCR. Using immunoSEQ multiplex PCR, the repertoire was profiled, and TCRdb retains in-frame clones only, with some absent. Of 70,000 to 95,000 clones in the sample, more than 60% were seen once. Germline V gene lookup returns CDR1 SGHTA and CDR2 FQGNSA. The CDR3 extends over 17 amino acids. V trimming: 5 bases; J trimming: 1 base; junction bases outside the gene matches: 9. Turning to this clone: Its specificity is not known.

Recording of this donor's CMV serostatus was not done. This TCR was recovered from a human donor in good health. The chain carries TRBV7-2 and TRBJ2-3; TRBD2 agrees at 10 bases. Material for sequencing was PBMCs. CDR3 nucleotides: TGTGCCAGCAGCCCCGCAGGGCTAGCGGGGGGCACAGATACGCAGTATTTT. It specifies CASSPAGLAGGTDTQYF.